The entry below describes one T cell receptor beta chain. No antigen is known for it. This sample is drawn from a study of T cells after yellow fever vaccination. About the research overall: Preparation used SMART-Seq v4 Ultra Low Input for the low-cell-number fractions.

Trimming removed 8 bases from V and 3 bases from J, with 14 bases in between. This CDR3 comprises 13 residues. CDR1 and CDR2 (germline): SGHTA, FQGNSA. Whole-study results and caveats: The study re-detected most primary-vaccination clones after the booster (96% CD4, roughly 85% CD8).

TCRdb reprocessed the 5' RACE reads with MiXCR, giving one entry per CDR3 protein. The repertoire holds about 370,000 distinct CDR3 sequences, with around 10% as singletons. Sequenced here: PBMCs, sampled on the day of the first yellow fever vaccination. V is TRBV7-2 and J is TRBJ2-7; D is unclear. The source of this sequence is a young man who received the YFV17D yellow fever vaccine. CDR3 sequence: CASGSGHNYEQYF. The CDR3 nucleotides read TGTGCCAGCGGCAGTGGTCACAACTACGAGCAGTACTTC.